Below are 32 T cell receptor beta chains sequenced from a single sample in a study of blood T cell repertoires in COVID-19. Profiling relied on immunoSEQ multiplex PCR, and the TCRdb table lists in-frame clones only, not all of them. The data hold about 200,000 clones, with roughly nine tenths observed a single time. Sample: peripheral blood. These receptor sequences come from a woman aged 45-65 years with acute or convalescent COVID-19.

The table lists this clone with a count of one. The chain is built from TRBV5-4 and TRBJ2-7, with D maybe TRBD2 (7 bases). The CDR3 spans 14 residues. Trimming removed 0 bases at V and 7 bases at J, with 14 bases between. The germline V gene encodes CDR1 SGHNT and CDR2 YYREEE (reference sequence). The CDR3 sequence: CASSLGGGGREQYF. As DNA, the CDR3 is TGTGCCAGCAGCTTGGGCGGGGGCGGAAGGGAGCAGTACTTC.

This chain connects TRBV5-8 to TRBJ2-3, with 12 bases matching TRBD2. V was clipped by 0 bases and J by 8 bases; unmatched bases: 7. This CDR3 is built from 16 residues. CDR1 and CDR2 (germline): SGHTS, YDEGEE. The CDR3 loop reads CASSLGTSGDLITQYF. CDR3 DNA sequence: TGTGCCAGCAGCTTGGGGACTAGCGGGGACCTGATTACGCAGTATTTT. Drawing the rest from reference TRBV5-8 and TRBJ2-3, the complete variable domain is EAGVTQSPTHLIKTRGQQATLRCSPISGHTSVYWYQQALGLGLQFLLWYDEGEERNRGNFPPRFSGRQFPNYSSELNVNALELEDSALYLCASSLGTSGDLITQYFGPGTRLTVL.

The chain carries TRBV6-2 or TRBV6-3 and TRBJ2-7; no clear D gene. Trimming cost V 6 bases and J 7 bases, with 10 bases left between them. The CDR3 contains 11 residues. The germline CDR1 and CDR2 sequences are MNHEY and SVGEGT. The CDR3 region is CASSVRQEQYF. CDR3 nucleotides: TGTGCCAGCAGCGTCAGGCAAGAGCAGTACTTC.

With respect to this clone: The same CDR3 can be traced to other DNA sequences in this sample. This chain connects TRBV6-2 or TRBV6-3 to TRBJ2-5; 9 bases line up with TRBD2. Germline V gives CDR1 MNHEY, CDR2 SVGEGT. The CDR3 is made up of 14 amino acids. V dropped 5 bases and J dropped 1; count of bases not matched to a gene: 2. CDR3 in DNA: TGTGCCAGCAGTCGACTAGCGGTCCAAGAGACCCAGTACTTC. Its translation: CASSRLAVQETQYF.

This sequence joins TRBV7-6 and TRBJ2-2; D might be TRBD2 (6 bases). The germline gives CDR1 SGHVS, CDR2 FNYEAQ. The CDR3 length is 15 residues. Trimming shortened V by 5 bases and J by 4 bases, and 14 bases separated the two germline ends. CDR3 DNA: TGTGCCAGCAGCGCACCCGGGACTTTCACCGGGGAGCTGTTTTTT. As protein: CASSAPGTFTGELFF.

This chain links TRBV25-1 with TRBJ1-1; weak D call: TRBD1 (6 bases). From germline, CDR1 is MGHDK and CDR2 SYGVNS. The CDR3 sequence is 16 residues long. V was shortened by 5 bases and J by 5 bases, with 21 bases between the two germline ends. The CDR3, as DNA: TGTGCCAGCAGTCGGAGGGAAGGGGGGGCGAATACTGAAGCTTTCTTT. It is translated as CASSRREGGANTEAFF.

The chain couples TRBV7-8 to TRBJ1-2, with D unclear. The CDR3 totals 15 residues. V lost 1 base and J lost 0, with 9 bases in between. In germline, CDR1 is SGHVS, CDR2 FQNEAQ. The CDR3 coding sequence is TGTGCCAGCAGCTTAGACAGCCTCGCTAACTATGGCTACACCTTC. Encoded protein: CASSLDSLANYGYTF.

This clone has a count of ten or more. The chain recombines TRBV6-6 with TRBJ2-2, with TRBD1 identical over 7 bases. The CDR3 loop spans 16 amino acids. Unmatched junction bases numbered 7, after V lost 5 bases and J lost 1 base. Germline V lookup: CDR1 MNHNY, CDR2 SVGAGI (reference sequence). CDR3 coding DNA: TGTGCCAGCAGTCCCTCCGGGACAGTGAACACCGGGGAGCTGTTTTTT. Translation gives CASSPSGTVNTGELFF.

This chain joins TRBV5-1 and TRBJ1-1; 8 positions agree with TRBD1. Germline V lookup: CDR1 SGHRS, CDR2 YFSETQ. With 9 bases clipped from V and 2 bases from J, the junction kept 15 bases outside the gene matches. The CDR3 covers 16 residues. CDR3 sequence: CATRFGAGTGNTEAFF. In DNA, the CDR3 is TGCGCCACCCGATTCGGGGCCGGGACAGGAAACACTGAAGCTTTCTTT.

This clone appeared once. V usage is TRBV19 and J usage is TRBJ2-1, with D perhaps TRBD1 (6 bases). This CDR3 is built from 13 residues. Germline CDR1 LNHDA, CDR2 SQIVND (reference sequence). Trimming removed 9 bases at V and 4 bases at J, with 13 bases between. CDR3 DNA: TGTGCCAGCGCCGGGACAAGTTACAATGAGCAGTTCTTC. Protein product: CASAGTSYNEQFF.

V usage is TRBV3-1 (or the pseudogene TRBV3-2) and J usage is TRBJ2-5; 8 nucleotides match TRBD1. V gave up 7 bases and J gave up 4 bases; unmatched junction bases: 2. This CDR3 is built from 12 residues. The germline CDR1 and CDR2 sequences are LGHDT and YNNKEL (reference sequence). The CDR3 region is CASNTGGETQYF. The CDR3 nucleotides are TGTGCCAGCAACACAGGGGGAGAGACCCAGTACTTC.

This sequence joins TRBV19 and TRBJ2-1; D unclear. V gave up 7 bases and J gave up 6 bases, with 7 bases separating them. The CDR3 totals 11 residues. Germline V gene lookup returns CDR1 LNHDA and CDR2 SQIVND (reference sequence). As DNA, the CDR3 is TGTGCCAGTACCACTTTCAATGAGCAGTTCTTC. Amino acid sequence: CASTTFNEQFF.

The V and J genes are TRBV30 and TRBJ1-6; TRBD1 matches 7 bases. The CDR3 spans 16 residues. The trim removed 0 bases at V and 2 bases at J, leaving 4 bases unmatched. Germline V gene data show CDR1 as GTSNPN and CDR2 as SVGIG (reference sequence). CDR3: CAWSVQGTPYNSPLHF. DNA for the CDR3: TGTGCCTGGAGTGTACAGGGGACGCCCTATAATTCACCCCTCCACTTT.

The V and J genes are TRBV19 and TRBJ1-2, with 10 bases that match TRBD1. The germline CDR1 and CDR2 sequences are LNHDA and SQIVND (reference sequence). V shed 5 bases, J shed 4 bases, and the junction held 10 bases outside the gene matches. The CDR3 spans 16 residues. DNA of the CDR3: TGTGCCAGTAGTCTCTCCCGGGACAGGGGAATCTATGGCTACACCTTC. It translates to CASSLSRDRGIYGYTF.

The rearrangement uses TRBV18 and TRBJ1-5; 8 nucleotides agree with TRBD1. In germline, CDR1 is KGHSH, CDR2 LQKENI. After removal of 2 bases from V and 5 bases from J, the junction contained 2 bases not matched to a gene. The CDR3 is 14 residues long. This chain's CDR3 is CASSPGQGHQPQHF. The DNA for the CDR3 is TGTGCCAGCTCACCAGGACAGGGCCATCAGCCCCAGCATTTT.

In DNA form, the CDR3 reads TGTGCCAGCAGCTTAACGAGTGGCGGGGGACCAGATACGCAGTATTTT. It yields the protein CASSLTSGGGPDTQYF. The chain links TRBV7-3 to TRBJ2-3; 7 nucleotides line up with TRBD2. In germline, CDR1 is SGHTA, CDR2 FQGTGA. The CDR3 length is 16 residues. Trimming cost V 0 bases and J 4 bases; bases outside gene matches: 7.

This chain uses TRBV19 with TRBJ2-1; a possible D gene is TRBD2 (6 bases). The CDR3 consists of 16 residues. The V and J ends lost 4 bases and 3 bases respectively, with 16 bases between them. Looked up from germline, CDR1 is LNHDA and CDR2 is SQIVND (reference sequence). In DNA form, the CDR3 reads TGTGCCAGTAGTAACTATCCCCCGACTAGCTACAATGAGCAGTTCTTC. It specifies CASSNYPPTSYNEQFF.

This chain connects TRBV11-3 to TRBJ2-1; maybe TRBD1 (6 bases). CDR3 length: 15 residues. V was clipped by 1 base and J by 4 bases, with 11 bases between them. Germline V CDR1 and CDR2: SGHNT, YENEEA. The CDR3 nucleotides are TGTGCCAGCAGCTTAGGGGGACACCAGTACAATGAGCAGTTCTTC. As protein: CASSLGGHQYNEQFF.

The rearrangement joins TRBV27 to TRBJ1-5; tentatively, D is TRBD1 (6 bases). The CDR3 is 14 residues long. Trimming pared 5 bases from V and 6 bases from J, leaving 14 bases between. CDR1 is MNHEY and CDR2 is SMNVEV in the germline V gene (reference sequence). CDR3 protein: CASSPQGGGQPQHF. The CDR3 DNA follows: TGTGCCAGCAGTCCCCAAGGGGGTGGTCAGCCCCAGCATTTT.

The rearrangement uses TRBV5-1 and TRBJ1-1; TRBD1 is a possible D gene (6 bases). CDR1 is SGHRS, CDR2 YFSETQ, per germline. This CDR3 spans 13 amino acids. V was pared by 0 bases and J by 8 bases, with 11 bases between. The CDR3 DNA reads as TGCGCCAGCAGCTTGGTTGGGGGGGCAGAAGCTTTCTTT. This encodes CASSLVGGAEAFF.

The chain links TRBV6-2 or TRBV6-3 to TRBJ1-5; 7 bases map to TRBD1. The germline V gene has CDR1 MNHEY and CDR2 SVGEGT. The CDR3 runs 15 residues. J gave up 2 bases and V 4 bases, and 5 bases lay outside the gene matches. The CDR3 reads CASSSRGTGNQPQHF. The CDR3 DNA sequence: TGTGCCAGCAGTTCCAGGGGGACGGGCAATCAGCCCCAGCATTTT.

The chain uses TRBV6-5 and TRBJ1-3; a weak D match, TRBD1 (6 bases). The CDR3 contains 15 residues. Germline V gene sequence: CDR1 MNHEY, CDR2 SVGAGI. V dropped 2 bases and J dropped 2 bases, with 10 bases sitting between them. The CDR3 DNA reads as TGTGCCAGCAGTTACGAGGGGACACCTGGAAACACCATATATTTT. It yields the protein CASSYEGTPGNTIYF.

V usage is TRBV6-6 and J usage is TRBJ2-3; 7 nucleotides agree with TRBD2. The CDR3 has 16 residues. Germline CDR1 is MNHNY and CDR2 is SVGAGI (reference sequence). Unmatched junction bases numbered 5, after V lost 0 bases and J lost 2 bases. In nucleotides, the CDR3 is TGTGCCAGCAGTTACTCGAGCGGGGCCCTCACAGATACGCAGTATTTT. It specifies CASSYSSGALTDTQYF.

This chain uses TRBV25-1 with TRBJ2-3; D unresolved. The V end was cut by 8 bases, the J end by 1 base, with 7 bases between. Per germline, CDR1 MGHDK and CDR2 SYGVNS. The length of the CDR3 is 12 residues. CDR3 sequence (DNA): TGTGCCAGCCGGCTAGGCACAGATACGCAGTATTTT. Translation gives CASRLGTDTQYF.

This clone was observed once. This chain uses TRBV10-2 with TRBJ2-5; D not resolved. V was pared by 1 base and J by 2 bases, with 5 bases between. The CDR3 consists of 13 residues. Per germline, CDR1 WSHSY and CDR2 SAAADI. CDR3 coding DNA: TGCGCCAGCAGTGAGTACGGGCAAGAGACCCAGTACTTC. This sequence encodes CASSEYGQETQYF.

The rearrangement joins TRBV7-9 to TRBJ2-2, with 9 bases identical to TRBD1. The ends lost 5 bases at V and 4 bases at J; junction bases unmatched: 8. The CDR3 is 16 amino acids. CDR1 and CDR2 from the germline V gene are SEHNR and FQNEAQ (reference sequence). CDR3 protein: CASSPRGTGSTGELFF. The CDR3 nucleotides are TGTGCCAGCAGCCCCCGGGGGACAGGGAGCACCGGGGAGCTGTTTTTT.

The V gene is TRBV30, the J gene TRBJ1-2; 11 bases are a match to TRBD1. This CDR3 comprises 16 residues. The J segment lost 7 bases and the V segment lost 2 bases, leaving 12 bases of the junction unmatched. Germline V gives CDR1 GTSNPN, CDR2 SVGIG (reference sequence). CDR3 amino acids: CAWSTDPGQGVFGYTF. CDR3 DNA sequence: TGTGCCTGGAGTACCGATCCGGGACAGGGGGTCTTTGGCTACACCTTC.

The rearrangement joins TRBV7-9 to TRBJ1-2, with 7 nucleotides matching TRBD1. The germline CDR1 and CDR2 sequences are SEHNR and FQNEAQ (reference sequence). This CDR3 has 13 residues. J gave up 4 bases and V 3 bases, and 2 bases lay outside the gene matches. The CDR3 DNA reads TGTGCCAGCAGCTTGGGACAGCGCTATGGCTACACCTTC. Translating gives CASSLGQRYGYTF.

The chain links TRBV5-1 to TRBJ2-2, with 8 nucleotides matching TRBD1. Germline trimming cut 3 bases from V and 6 bases from J; bases unmatched to any gene: 7. CDR3 length equals 15 residues. Germline values: CDR1 SGHRS, CDR2 YFSETQ. DNA of the CDR3: TGCGCCAGCAGCTACGCGACAGGGGAATCCGGGGAGCTGTTTTTT. This codes for CASSYATGESGELFF.

The chain joins TRBV9 to TRBJ2-2, with D perhaps TRBD1 (5 bases). The CDR3 covers 13 residues. Germline loops: CDR1 SGDLS, CDR2 YYNGEE. V was clipped by 6 bases and J by 3 bases, with 9 bases between them. CDR3 loop: CASNSRDTGELFF. The CDR3, as DNA: TGTGCCAGCAATTCCAGGGACACCGGGGAGCTGTTTTTT.

V and J are TRBV5-5 and TRBJ2-1, with TRBD1 matching 10 bases. Germline CDR1 is SGHKS and CDR2 is YYEKEE (reference sequence). This CDR3 contains 14 residues. The junction had 8 bases not matched to a gene; V was cut back by 2 bases and J by 12 bases. DNA for the CDR3: TGTGCCAGCAGCTTACCCGGGACAGGGGTGTCGCAGTTCTTC. This encodes CASSLPGTGVSQFF.

In its sample, this clone was seen a few times. The gene calls are TRBV7-9 and TRBJ2-3, with a tentative D call TRBD2 (5 bases). The length of the CDR3 is 16 residues. Germline assignment: CDR1 SEHNR and CDR2 FQNEAQ (reference sequence). V was clipped by 1 base and J by 2 bases, with 13 bases between them. CDR3 region: CASSLGSSGPTDTQYF. In DNA form, the CDR3 reads TGTGCCAGCAGCTTAGGTTCCAGCGGACCCACAGATACGCAGTATTTT.